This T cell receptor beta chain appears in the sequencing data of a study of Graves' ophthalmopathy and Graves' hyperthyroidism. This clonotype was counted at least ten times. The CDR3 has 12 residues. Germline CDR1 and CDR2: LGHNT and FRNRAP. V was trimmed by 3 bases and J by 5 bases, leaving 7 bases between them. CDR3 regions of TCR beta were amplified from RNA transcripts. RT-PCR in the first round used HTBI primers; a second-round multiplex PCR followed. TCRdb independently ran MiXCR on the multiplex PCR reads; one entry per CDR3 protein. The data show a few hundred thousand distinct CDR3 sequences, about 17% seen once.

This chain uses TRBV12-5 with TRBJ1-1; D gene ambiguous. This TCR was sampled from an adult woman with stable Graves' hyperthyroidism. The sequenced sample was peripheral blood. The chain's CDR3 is CASGFSGTEAFF. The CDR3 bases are TGTGCTAGTGGTTTTAGTGGGACTGAAGCTTTCTTT.